The TCR beta chain under discussion was sequenced for a study of blood T cell repertoires in COVID-19. Turning to the study itself: Samples taken during acute and convalescent COVID-19 were collected in the United States, Italy and Spain. PBMCs, B-cell-depleted T cells, or T cells provided the cDNA or gDNA that made up the material.

The authors' processing: From reference gene primer amplification, estimates of nucleated cell counts were derived. Sequencing was performed with immunoSEQ multiplex PCR; in TCRdb, only in-frame clones are kept and a portion is missing. The V and J calls and clone size are taken from that table; D and trimming were inferred from the DNA. The sample yields 200,000 to 250,000 clones, 85% to 90% seen once. CDR1 and CDR2 (germline): KGHSH, LQKENI. Germline trimming cut 3 bases from V and 9 bases from J; bases unmatched to any gene: 9. This CDR3 is built from 17 residues. The material sequenced was peripheral blood. The gene calls are TRBV18 and TRBJ2-1; 15 bases match TRBD2. This TCR was sampled from a man aged 60 to 75 with acute or convalescent COVID-19. CDR3 nucleotides: TGTGCCAGCTCACCCTTTTTAGGGACTAGCGGGAGGACTGAGCAGTTCTTC. Protein: CASSPFLGTSGRTEQFF.